The T cell receptor beta chain under discussion was sequenced for a study of blood T cell repertoires in COVID-19. The CDR3 is made up of 13 amino acids. Between the trimmed V and J ends, which lost 5 bases and 4 bases, there was a span of 10 bases. CDR1 and CDR2 (germline): KGHSH, LQKENI. Data came from immunoSEQ multiplex PCR; TCRdb stores just in-frame clones and leaves some out. This table has over 100,000 clones, 80% appearing once. The specimen was peripheral blood. The TCR sequence derives from a human donor in a cohort sampled during active or convalescent COVID-19. V gene TRBV18 combines with J gene TRBJ2-3, with no clear D. CDR3 in amino acids: CASSLSAADTQYF. In nucleotides, the CDR3 is TGTGCCAGCTCATTGAGCGCAGCAGATACGCAGTATTTT.